The sequence of this TCR beta chain was determined in a study of T cell responses to AZD1222 COVID-19 vaccine. Produced via immunoSEQ multiplex PCR; TCRdb's table is partial and in-frame only. The table records about 110,000 clones, more than 75% of them present only once. Second-dose groups at about 4 or about 12 weeks were pooled. As concerns this clone: As yet, its antigen is unknown.

Study results and caveats: Just six people given AZD1222 tested seropositive at baseline.

The CDR3 is 15 amino acids. Trimming pared 7 bases from V and 5 bases from J, leaving 18 bases between. The germline V gene has CDR1 LNHDA and CDR2 SQIVND (reference sequence). This sample comprised peripheral blood, obtained 28 days after the second AZD1222 dose. The sequence was collected from an adult who received the AZD1222 COVID-19 vaccine. The genes are TRBV19 and TRBJ2-1, with no clear D. The CDR3 DNA reads TGTGCCAGTAAAATATGGCTAGAATCGAACAATGAGCAGTTCTTC. It specifies CASKIWLESNNEQFF.